A single sample is the source of the 7 T cell receptor beta chains below, sequenced in a study of cytomegalovirus exposure and HLA in healthy donors. Assay: immunoSEQ multiplex PCR; the TCRdb copy retains only in-frame clones and omits some. The sample shows about 200,000 clones, approximately 78% of them seen only once. The sample comprised PBMCs. These TCRs come from a woman aged 25 to 39 in good health and CMV-seronegative.

Only a few counts were recorded for this clone. The chain carries TRBV6-1 and TRBJ1-2, with TRBD1 matching 11 bases. CDR3 length equals 16 residues. Germline V gene data show CDR1 as MNHNS and CDR2 as SASEGT. Trimming at V came to 4 bases and at J to 6 bases, leaving 10 bases not matched to a gene. Here the CDR3 DNA reads TGTGCCAGCAGTGCCTGGACAGGGGGCCCCCTGGATGGCTACACCTTC. Translation gives CASSAWTGGPLDGYTF.

The chain is built from TRBV5-5 and TRBJ2-7, with 8 bases lining up with TRBD2. The CDR3 spans 15 residues. The germline V gene has CDR1 SGHKS and CDR2 YYEKEE (reference sequence). V was pared by 6 bases and J by 4 bases, with 12 bases of the junction left unmatched. The CDR3 loop reads CASTPSGGAEYEQYF. The CDR3 bases are TGTGCCAGCACTCCATCGGGGGGGGCGGAGTACGAGCAGTACTTC.

The CDR3 nucleotides read TGTGCCAGCAGTACCGGGGGGGCCTCCTACAATGAGCAGTTCTTC. This sequence encodes CASSTGGASYNEQFF. The chain has TRBV28 and TRBJ2-1; 8 nucleotides agree with TRBD2. CDR1 is MDHEN and CDR2 is SYDVKM in the germline V gene. V lost 5 bases and J lost 0; bases outside the gene matches: 3. The CDR3 consists of 15 residues.

This sequence joins TRBV5-1 and TRBJ1-4, with no clear D. Trimming took 0 bases from V and 6 from J, leaving 6 bases between them. In germline, CDR1 is SGHRS, CDR2 YFSETQ. The CDR3 is 13 residues long. CDR3 coding DNA: TGCGCCAGCAGCTTGGCTGGCCATGAAAAACTGTTTTTT. It codes for CASSLAGHEKLFF.

This clone has a handful of counts. J is TRBJ1-6 and V is TRBV28; 10 nucleotides match TRBD1. The CDR3 is made up of 13 amino acids. The germline V gene has CDR1 MDHEN and CDR2 SYDVKM. The J segment lost 13 bases and the V segment lost 6 bases, leaving 6 bases of the junction unmatched. CDR3 sequence reads: CASRSGTGVPLHF. In DNA, the CDR3 is TGTGCCAGCAGGTCGGGGACAGGGGTCCCCCTCCACTTT.

This clone was recorded once. In the same sample, other DNA sequences code for this CDR3. CDR3 residues: CASSDRGRNQPQHF. DNA of the CDR3: TGTGCCAGCAGCGACAGGGGACGCAATCAGCCCCAGCATTTT. This chain uses TRBV2 with TRBJ1-5; the match to TRBD1 covers 8 bases. V gave up 6 bases and J gave up 2 bases; unmatched junction bases: 3. Germline V lookup: CDR1 SNHLY, CDR2 FYNNEI. This CDR3 has 14 amino acids. Looking up the rest from reference TRBV2 and TRBJ1-5 gives the full variable domain: EPEVTQTPSHQVTQMGQEVILRCVPISNHLYFYWYRQILGQKVEFLVSFYNNEISEKSEIFDDQFSVERPDGSNFTLKIRSTKLEDSAMYFCASSDRGRNQPQHFGDGTRLSIL.

The chain is built from TRBV27 and TRBJ2-7, with 9 bases lining up with TRBD2. Germline CDR1 reads MNHEY; CDR2 reads SMNVEV (reference sequence). Unmatched junction bases numbered 2, after V lost 5 bases and J lost 3 bases. CDR3 length: 13 amino acids. This CDR3 is CASSQAGGYEQYF. The CDR3 nucleotides read TGTGCCAGCAGTCAAGCGGGGGGCTACGAGCAGTACTTC.